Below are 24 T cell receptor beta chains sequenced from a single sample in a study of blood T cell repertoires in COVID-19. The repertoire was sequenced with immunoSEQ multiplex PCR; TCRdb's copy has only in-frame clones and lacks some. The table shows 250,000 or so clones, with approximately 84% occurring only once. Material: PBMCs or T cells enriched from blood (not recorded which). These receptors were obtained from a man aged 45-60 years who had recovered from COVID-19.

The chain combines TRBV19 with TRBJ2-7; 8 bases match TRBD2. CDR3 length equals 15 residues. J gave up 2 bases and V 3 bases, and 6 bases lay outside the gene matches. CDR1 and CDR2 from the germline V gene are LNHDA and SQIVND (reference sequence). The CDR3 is CASSITGGATYEQYF. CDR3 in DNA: TGTGCCAGTAGTATTACCGGGGGGGCAACCTACGAGCAGTACTTC.

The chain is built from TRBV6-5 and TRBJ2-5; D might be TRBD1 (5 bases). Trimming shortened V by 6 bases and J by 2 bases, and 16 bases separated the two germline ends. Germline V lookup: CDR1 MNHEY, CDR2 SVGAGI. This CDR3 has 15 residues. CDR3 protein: CASRPWGSLQETQYF. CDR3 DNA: TGTGCCAGCAGACCCTGGGGCAGCCTGCAAGAGACCCAGTACTTC.

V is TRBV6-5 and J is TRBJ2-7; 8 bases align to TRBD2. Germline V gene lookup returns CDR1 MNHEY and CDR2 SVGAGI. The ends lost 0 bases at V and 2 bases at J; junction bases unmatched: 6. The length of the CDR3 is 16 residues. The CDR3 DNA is TGTGCCAGCAGTTACTCGAGCGGGGGCCCGACCTACGAGCAGTACTTC. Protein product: CASSYSSGGPTYEQYF.

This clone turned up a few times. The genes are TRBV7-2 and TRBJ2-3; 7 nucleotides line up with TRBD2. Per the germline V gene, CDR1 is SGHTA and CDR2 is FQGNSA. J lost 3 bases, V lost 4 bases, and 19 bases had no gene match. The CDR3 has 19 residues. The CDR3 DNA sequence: TGTGCCAGCAGCTCCGGCATGAGCGGGATTTTTGGTCGGACAGATACGCAGTATTTT. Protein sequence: CASSSGMSGIFGRTDTQYF.

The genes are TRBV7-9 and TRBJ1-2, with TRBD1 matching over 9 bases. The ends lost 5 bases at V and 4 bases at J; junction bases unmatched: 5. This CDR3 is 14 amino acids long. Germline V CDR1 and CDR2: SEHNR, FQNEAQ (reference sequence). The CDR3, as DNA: TGTGCCAGCAGCATAGACAGGGGGACCTATGGCTACACCTTC. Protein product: CASSIDRGTYGYTF.

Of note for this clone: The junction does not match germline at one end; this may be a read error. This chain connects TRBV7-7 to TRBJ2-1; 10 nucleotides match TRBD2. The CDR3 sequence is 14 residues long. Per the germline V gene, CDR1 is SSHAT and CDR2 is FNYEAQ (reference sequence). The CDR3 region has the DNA TGTGCTAGCAGCCGAGCGGGGGGGCGGAATGAGCAGTTCTTC. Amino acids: CASSRAGGRNEQFF.

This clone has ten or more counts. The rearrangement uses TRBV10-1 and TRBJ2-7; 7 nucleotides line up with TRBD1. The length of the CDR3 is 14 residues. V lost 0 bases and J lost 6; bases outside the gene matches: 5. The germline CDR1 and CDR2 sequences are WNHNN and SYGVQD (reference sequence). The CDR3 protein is CASSESTGRAEQYF. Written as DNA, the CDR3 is TGCGCCAGCAGTGAGTCGACAGGGCGGGCCGAGCAGTACTTC.

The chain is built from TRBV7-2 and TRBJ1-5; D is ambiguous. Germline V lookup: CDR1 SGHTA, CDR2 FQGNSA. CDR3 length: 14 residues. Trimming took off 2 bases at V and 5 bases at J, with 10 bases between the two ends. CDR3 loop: CASSLIPGYQPQHF. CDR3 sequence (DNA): TGTGCCAGCAGCTTAATTCCAGGATATCAGCCCCAGCATTTT.

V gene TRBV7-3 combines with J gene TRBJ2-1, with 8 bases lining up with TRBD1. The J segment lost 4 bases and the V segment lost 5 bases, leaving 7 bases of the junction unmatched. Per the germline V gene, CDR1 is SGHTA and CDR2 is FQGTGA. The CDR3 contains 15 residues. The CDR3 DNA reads TGTGCCAGCAGCCTGGACAGGGCGGCGTACAATGAGCAGTTCTTC. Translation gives CASSLDRAAYNEQFF.

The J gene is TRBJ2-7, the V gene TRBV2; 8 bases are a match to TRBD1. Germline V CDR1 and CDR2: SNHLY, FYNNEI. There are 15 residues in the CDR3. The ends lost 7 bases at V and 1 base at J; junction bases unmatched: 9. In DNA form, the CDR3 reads TGTGCCAGCATCGTCCCAGACAGGGGTTCCTACGAGCAGTACTTC. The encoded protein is CASIVPDRGSYEQYF.

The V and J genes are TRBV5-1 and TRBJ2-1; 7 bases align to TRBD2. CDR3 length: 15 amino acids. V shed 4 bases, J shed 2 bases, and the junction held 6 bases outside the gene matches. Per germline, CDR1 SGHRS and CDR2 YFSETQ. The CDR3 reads CASSSSGPTYNEQFF. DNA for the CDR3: TGCGCCAGCAGCAGTAGCGGGCCGACCTACAATGAGCAGTTCTTC.

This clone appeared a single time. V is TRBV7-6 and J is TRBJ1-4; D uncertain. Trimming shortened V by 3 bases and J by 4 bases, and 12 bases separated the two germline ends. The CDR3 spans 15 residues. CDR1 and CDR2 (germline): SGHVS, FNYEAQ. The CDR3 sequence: CASSLVDSGNEKLFF. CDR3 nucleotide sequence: TGTGCCAGCAGCTTGGTGGATTCGGGTAATGAAAAACTGTTTTTT.

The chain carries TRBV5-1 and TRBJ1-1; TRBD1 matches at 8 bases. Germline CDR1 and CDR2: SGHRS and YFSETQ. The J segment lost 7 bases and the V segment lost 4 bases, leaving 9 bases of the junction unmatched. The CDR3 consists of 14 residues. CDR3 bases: TGCGCCAGCAGCCCGGACAGGGAGGGGGGTGAAGCTTTCTTT. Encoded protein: CASSPDREGGEAFF.

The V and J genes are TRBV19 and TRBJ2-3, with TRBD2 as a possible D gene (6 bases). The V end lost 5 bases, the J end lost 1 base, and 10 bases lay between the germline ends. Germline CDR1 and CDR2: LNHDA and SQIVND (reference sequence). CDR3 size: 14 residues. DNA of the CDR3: TGTGCCAGTAGTCGCGGGATCGGCACAGATACGCAGTATTTT. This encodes CASSRGIGTDTQYF. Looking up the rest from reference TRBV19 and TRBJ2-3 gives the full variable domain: DGGITQSPKYLFRKEGQNVTLSCEQNLNHDAMYWYRQDPGQGLRLIYYSQIVNDFQKGDIAEGYSVSREKKESFPLTVTSAQKNPTAFYLCASSRGIGTDTQYFGPGTRLTVL.

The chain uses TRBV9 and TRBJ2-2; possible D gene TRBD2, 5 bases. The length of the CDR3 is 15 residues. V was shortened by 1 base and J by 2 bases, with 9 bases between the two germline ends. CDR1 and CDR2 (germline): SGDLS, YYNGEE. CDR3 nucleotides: TGTGCCAGCAGCGTAAGCGGTTACAACACCGGGGAGCTGTTTTTT. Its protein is CASSVSGYNTGELFF.

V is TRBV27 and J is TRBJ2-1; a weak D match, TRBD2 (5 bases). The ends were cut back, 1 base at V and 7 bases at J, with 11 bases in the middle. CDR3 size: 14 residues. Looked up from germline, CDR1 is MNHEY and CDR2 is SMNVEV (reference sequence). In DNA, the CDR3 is TGTGCCAGCAGTTTATTCGGGTCGGGAAATGAGCAGTTCTTC. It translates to CASSLFGSGNEQFF.

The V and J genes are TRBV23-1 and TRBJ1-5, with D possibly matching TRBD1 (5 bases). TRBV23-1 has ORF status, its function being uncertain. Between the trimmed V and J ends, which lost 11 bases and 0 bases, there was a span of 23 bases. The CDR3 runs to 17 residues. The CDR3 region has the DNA TGCGCCCGGAGGGGTATGGCCCAAAAAGATAGCAATCAGCCCCAGCATTTT. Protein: CARRGMAQKDSNQPQHF.

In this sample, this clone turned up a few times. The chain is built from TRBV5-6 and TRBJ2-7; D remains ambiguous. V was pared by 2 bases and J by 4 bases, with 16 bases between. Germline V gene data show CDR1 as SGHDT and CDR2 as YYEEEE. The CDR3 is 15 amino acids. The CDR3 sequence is CASSFGGRSDYEQYF. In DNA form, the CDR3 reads TGTGCCAGCAGCTTTGGCGGCCGGAGCGATTACGAGCAGTACTTC. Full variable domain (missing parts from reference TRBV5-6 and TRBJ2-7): DAGVTQSPTHLIKTRGQQVTLRCSPKSGHDTVSWYQQALGQGPQFIFQYYEEEERQRGNFPDRFSGHQFPNYSSELNVNALLLGDSALYLCASSFGGRSDYEQYFGPGTRLTVT.

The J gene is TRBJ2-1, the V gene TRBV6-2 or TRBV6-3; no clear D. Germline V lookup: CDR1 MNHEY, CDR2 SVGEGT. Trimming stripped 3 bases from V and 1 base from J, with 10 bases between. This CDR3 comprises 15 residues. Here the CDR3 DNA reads TGTGCCAGCAGTTATTCGCAGCGATCCTACAATGAGCAGTTCTTC. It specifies CASSYSQRSYNEQFF.

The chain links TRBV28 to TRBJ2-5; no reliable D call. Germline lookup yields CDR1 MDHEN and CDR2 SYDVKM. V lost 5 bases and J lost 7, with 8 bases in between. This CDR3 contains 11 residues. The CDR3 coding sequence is TGTGCCAGCAGTAGAGCCGGGACCCAGTACTTC. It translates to CASSRAGTQYF.

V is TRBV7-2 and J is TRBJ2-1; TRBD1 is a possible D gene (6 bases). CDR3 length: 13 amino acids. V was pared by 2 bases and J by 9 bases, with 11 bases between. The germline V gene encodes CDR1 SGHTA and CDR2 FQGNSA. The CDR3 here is CASSLSGVGEQFF. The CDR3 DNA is TGTGCCAGCAGCTTATCAGGGGTGGGTGAGCAGTTCTTC.

The CDR3 reads CASSLRWLASVYNEQFF. CDR3 coding DNA: TGTGCCAGCAGCTTACGATGGCTAGCATCAGTGTACAATGAGCAGTTCTTC. The chain couples TRBV7-2 to TRBJ2-1, with a weak D call TRBD2 (5 bases). This CDR3 is 17 amino acids long. Trimming removed 2 bases from V and 4 bases from J, with 18 bases in between. Germline values: CDR1 SGHTA, CDR2 FQGNSA.

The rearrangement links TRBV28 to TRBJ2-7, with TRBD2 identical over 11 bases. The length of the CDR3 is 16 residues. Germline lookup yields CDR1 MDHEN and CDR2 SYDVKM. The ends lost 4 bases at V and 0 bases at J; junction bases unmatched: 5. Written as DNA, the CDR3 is TGTGCCAGCAGTTCAATAGGGACTAGCGGCTCCTACGAGCAGTACTTC. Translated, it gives CASSSIGTSGSYEQYF.

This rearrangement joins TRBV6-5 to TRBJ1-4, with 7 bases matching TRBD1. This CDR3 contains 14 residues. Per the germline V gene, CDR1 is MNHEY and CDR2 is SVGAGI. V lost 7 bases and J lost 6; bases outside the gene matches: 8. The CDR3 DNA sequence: TGTGCCAGCAATCCGGGACAGAGATATGAAAAACTGTTTTTT. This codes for CASNPGQRYEKLFF.